This TCR beta chain originates from a study of blood T cell repertoires in COVID-19. Study overall: Some COVID-19 samples were acute and others convalescent; all came from the United States, Italy and Spain. T cells, B-cell-depleted T cells, or PBMCs supplied cDNA or gDNA.

Germline V gene lookup returns CDR1 LNHDA and CDR2 SQIVND (reference sequence). The J segment lost 8 bases and the V segment lost 5 bases, leaving 10 bases of the junction unmatched. The CDR3 length is 15 residues. Authors' methods: Estimated nucleated cell counts came from reference gene primer amplification. Data came from immunoSEQ multiplex PCR; TCRdb stores just in-frame clones and leaves some out. From that table come the V and J calls and clone size; the DNA was used to work out D and trimming. The repertoire consists of 30,000 to 35,000 clones, with 78% occurring once and the leading ten covering roughly a third.

The chain has TRBV19 and TRBJ1-4, with 8 bases aligning to TRBD1. The sequencing sample was made of peripheral blood. The sequence was obtained from a man older than 75 with acute or convalescent COVID-19. The CDR3 DNA is TGTGCCAGTAGTCTTGGACAGGGTGGTCAGGAAAAACTGTTTTTT. Translating it yields CASSLGQGGQEKLFF. Drawing the rest from reference TRBV19 and TRBJ1-4, the complete variable domain is DGGITQSPKYLFRKEGQNVTLSCEQNLNHDAMYWYRQDPGQGLRLIYYSQIVNDFQKGDIAEGYSVSREKKESFPLTVTSAQKNPTAFYLCASSLGQGGQEKLFFGSGTQLSVL.